The 4 T cell receptor beta chains given below trace back to one sample, sequenced in a study of beta chain features in type 1 diabetes. The antigens for these receptors are not known. The whole isolated RNA underwent reverse transcription, so sequencing captured expressed TCRB transcripts. Measured with immunoSEQ multiplex PCR; TCRdb has only the in-frame clones, and not every one. In the table there are 300,000 to 350,000 clones, 7% to 10% of which are singletons. Study-level results: Patients with Type 1 diabetes showed moderately but significantly shorter TCRB CDR3s in all four CD4+ subsets.

Material: central memory CD4+ T cells from blood. The receptors were gathered from a man younger than 45 with type 1 diabetes.

Only a few counts were recorded for this clone. The rearrangement links TRBV9 to TRBJ1-4, with a possible D match to TRBD1 (5 bases). Between the trimmed V and J ends, which lost 4 bases and 10 bases, there was a span of 14 bases. Germline values: CDR1 SGDLS, CDR2 YYNGEE. This CDR3 comprises 13 residues. Here the CDR3 DNA reads TGTGCCAGCAGCCCCGGATCCCAGGGAAAACTGTTTTTT. This translates into CASSPGSQGKLFF.

This clone was picked up a small number of times. V and J are TRBV20-1 and TRBJ2-5; D is uncertain. The V end was cut by 5 bases, the J end by 3 bases, with 7 bases between. Germline CDR1 and CDR2: DFQATT and SNEGSKA (reference sequence). CDR3 length: 11 amino acids. CDR3 DNA: TGCAGTGCTCCGAGAGAAGAGACCCAGTACTTC. The encoded protein is CSAPREETQYF.

In its sample, this clone was seen a few times. The V call is TRBV6-1, the J call TRBJ2-7; D is ambiguous. This CDR3 region has 12 residues. V shed 4 bases and J shed 6 bases, with 10 bases lying between them. Germline CDR1 MNHNS, CDR2 SASEGT. The CDR3 spells CASSARRVEQYF. The CDR3 DNA reads TGTGCCAGCAGTGCAAGAAGAGTCGAGCAGTACTTC.

The table lists this clone with many counts. The V gene is TRBV7-2, the J gene TRBJ2-5; D unclear. The V end lost 0 bases, the J end lost 1 base, and 3 bases lay between the germline ends. The germline CDR1 and CDR2 sequences are SGHTA and FQGNSA. The CDR3 has 13 amino acids. The CDR3 here is CASSLAIQETQYF. The CDR3 region has the DNA TGTGCCAGCAGCTTAGCTATCCAAGAGACCCAGTACTTC.